The T cell receptor (beta chain) described here comes from a study of T cell changes during pregnancy in multiple sclerosis. Data came from immunoSEQ multiplex PCR; TCRdb stores just in-frame clones and leaves some out. The sample lists about 71,000 clones, 85% to 95% seen once, with 1.2% in the top ten. This CDR3 has 11 amino acids. Germline CDR1 is MNHEY and CDR2 is SMNVEV (reference sequence). Trimming pared 4 bases from V and 7 bases from J, leaving 8 bases between. The clonotype comes from a female donor with multiple sclerosis, enrolled in a pregnancy study. The chain carries TRBV27 and TRBJ2-7, with D possibly TRBD2 on 5 matching bases. The sample here was peripheral blood, taken in the third trimester of pregnancy. For the CDR3, the DNA is TGTGCCAGCAGTTATGGCGGGGAGCAGTACTTC. Translated: CASSYGGEQYF.